Listed here are 16 T cell receptor beta chains from one sample, sequenced in a study of blood T cell repertoires in COVID-19. Assay: immunoSEQ multiplex PCR; the TCRdb copy retains only in-frame clones and omits some. The repertoire has around 190,000 clones, around 80% of them found once; the top ten carry about 8%. Sequencing used peripheral blood. These receptors were collected from a woman aged 60-70 years with COVID-19, enrolled during active disease.

This sequence joins TRBV19 and TRBJ2-5; D is unclear. Trimming shortened V by 8 bases and J by 1 base, and 11 bases separated the two germline ends. CDR3 length: 13 amino acids. Germline lookup yields CDR1 LNHDA and CDR2 SQIVND (reference sequence). CDR3 nucleotide sequence: TGTGCCAGTGCCCAAACGGGCCAAGAGACCCAGTACTTC. Translation gives CASAQTGQETQYF.

This clone was detected only a few times. V is TRBV19 and J is TRBJ1-2; 7 nucleotides match TRBD1. Per the germline V gene, CDR1 is LNHDA and CDR2 is SQIVND (reference sequence). The CDR3 has 16 amino acids. The J segment lost 9 bases and the V segment lost 2 bases, leaving 15 bases of the junction unmatched. Here the CDR3 reads CASSIKTGQRLSSYTF. CDR3 in DNA: TGTGCCAGTAGTATAAAGACGGGACAGAGACTTAGTAGCTACACCTTC.

This chain connects TRBV5-4 to TRBJ1-1, with D possibly being TRBD1 (6 bases). Trimming cost V 5 bases and J 2 bases, with 16 bases left between them. Germline CDR1 is SGHNT and CDR2 is YYREEE (reference sequence). The CDR3 loop spans 15 amino acids. CDR3 residues: CASREPGHRNTEAFF. The CDR3 region has the DNA TGTGCCAGCAGGGAGCCGGGACATAGAAACACTGAAGCTTTCTTT.

This clone appeared many times. The chain employs TRBV5-4 and TRBJ2-1, with D tentatively TRBD2 (6 bases). This CDR3 has 15 amino acids. The germline gives CDR1 SGHNT, CDR2 YYREEE (reference sequence). V was trimmed by 0 bases and J by 6 bases, leaving 13 bases between them. CDR3 in amino acids: CASSLVRGSFNEQFF. The CDR3 DNA follows: TGTGCCAGCAGCTTGGTCCGGGGGTCGTTCAATGAGCAGTTCTTC.

The V call is TRBV30, the J call TRBJ2-3; 8 bases match TRBD2. Trimming cost V 4 bases and J 5 bases; bases outside gene matches: 11. CDR1 and CDR2 (germline): GTSNPN, SVGIG (reference sequence). This CDR3 has 15 amino acids. CDR3 sequence reads: CAWTGGSGGGDTQYF. The CDR3 bases are TGTGCCTGGACTGGAGGGTCGGGAGGGGGAGATACGCAGTATTTT. The whole variable domain, remainder taken from reference TRBV30 and TRBJ2-3, is SQTIHQWPATLVQPVGSPLSLECTVEGTSNPNLYWYRQAAGRGLQLLFYSVGIGQISSEVPQNLSASRPQDRQFILSSKKLLLSDSGFYLCAWTGGSGGGDTQYFGPGTRLTVL.

J is TRBJ1-3 and V is TRBV10-3, with TRBD1 matching over 7 bases. CDR3 length equals 19 residues. Germline V lookup: CDR1 ENHRY, CDR2 SYGVKD. The ends lost 6 bases at V and 0 bases at J; junction bases unmatched: 17. The CDR3 loop reads CAISKTGSQGDYSGNTIYF. The CDR3, as DNA: TGTGCCATCAGCAAGACAGGTTCGCAGGGGGATTACTCTGGAAACACCATATATTTT.

This clone was counted a single time. V gene TRBV7-2 combines with J gene TRBJ2-4; D gene unclear. The V and J ends lost 2 bases and 4 bases respectively, with 3 bases between them. The length of the CDR3 is 12 residues. Looked up from germline, CDR1 is SGHTA and CDR2 is FQGNSA. The CDR3 nucleotides are TGTGCCAGCAGCTTACCTAAAAACATTCAGTACTTC. This sequence encodes CASSLPKNIQYF.

V usage is TRBV19 and J usage is TRBJ2-2; TRBD1 aligns across 8 bases. Unmatched junction bases numbered 6, after V lost 9 bases and J lost 0 bases. Germline CDR1 and CDR2: LNHDA and SQIVND (reference sequence). This CDR3 has 15 amino acids. In DNA, the CDR3 is TGTGCCAGCACCCGGGGACAGGCGAACACCGGGGAGCTGTTTTTT. This encodes CASTRGQANTGELFF.

The CDR3 DNA follows: TGTGCCAGCAAGAGGGCAGGGGGCTCTAATCAGCCCCAGCATTTT. Its translation: CASKRAGGSNQPQHF. This chain connects TRBV2 to TRBJ1-5; 8 nucleotides match TRBD1. This CDR3 contains 15 residues. Trimming removed 7 bases from V and 4 bases from J; junction bases left unmatched: 9. The germline V gene has CDR1 SNHLY and CDR2 FYNNEI.

In this sample, this clone turned up a few times. The same CDR3 can be traced to other DNA sequences in this sample. The gene calls are TRBV7-2 and TRBJ2-7; 8 bases fit TRBD2. In germline, CDR1 is SGHTA, CDR2 FQGNSA. V lost 5 bases to trimming and J lost 0 bases; unmatched junction nucleotides: 3. The CDR3 is made up of 14 amino acids. CDR3 sequence reads: CASSRGTSSYEQYF. CDR3 DNA: TGTGCCAGCAGCCGTGGGACTAGCTCCTACGAGCAGTACTTC. The complete variable domain, with remaining parts taken from reference TRBV7-2 and TRBJ2-7, reads GAGVSQSPSNKVTEKGKDVELRCDPISGHTALYWYRQSLGQGLEFLIYFQGNSAPDKSGLPSDRFSAERTGGSVSTLTIQRTQQEDSAVYLCASSRGTSSYEQYFGPGTRLTVT.

The chain uses TRBV11-2 and TRBJ2-5; 7 bases are a match to TRBD1. Germline CDR1 is SGHAT and CDR2 is FQNNGV. This CDR3 is built from 15 residues. Unmatched junction bases numbered 9, after V lost 4 bases and J lost 4 bases. For the CDR3, the DNA is TGTGCCAGCAGCTCCCTAGGGGGCTCGGGAGAGACCCAGTACTTC. It translates to CASSSLGGSGETQYF. The full variable domain, its missing parts supplied by reference TRBV11-2 and TRBJ2-5, is EAGVAQSPRYKIIEKRQSVAFWCNPISGHATLYWYQQILGQGPKLLIQFQNNGVVDDSQLPKDRFSAERLKGVDSTLKIQPAKLEDSAVYLCASSSLGGSGETQYFGPGTRLLVL.

The chain joins TRBV7-2 to TRBJ2-1; 9 nucleotides align to TRBD2. The V segment lost 1 base and the J segment 5 bases; nucleotides outside the gene matches: 3. The length of the CDR3 is 15 residues. Germline loops: CDR1 SGHTA, CDR2 FQGNSA. The DNA of the CDR3 is TGTGCCAGCAGCTTAGTAGCGGGGGCTCACAATGAGCAGTTCTTC. It encodes CASSLVAGAHNEQFF.

This chain uses TRBV28 with TRBJ1-4, with TRBD1 matching 7 bases. The germline gives CDR1 MDHEN, CDR2 SYDVKM. The CDR3 has 13 amino acids. Unmatched junction bases numbered 4, after V lost 6 bases and J lost 6 bases. CDR3 nucleotides: TGTGCCAGCAGCCGGGACAGTTATGAAAAACTGTTTTTT. Its translation: CASSRDSYEKLFF.

The CDR3 protein is CASSQEHLAGASWETQYF. The CDR3 coding sequence is TGTGCCAGCAGCCAAGAGCACTTAGCGGGGGCTTCTTGGGAGACCCAGTACTTC. This chain links TRBV3-1 (or the pseudogene TRBV3-2) with TRBJ2-5, with 9 bases fitting TRBD2. CDR1 LGHDT and CDR2 YNNKEL come from the germline V gene (reference sequence). J was trimmed by 5 bases and V by 0 bases; bases with no gene match: 13. The CDR3 has 18 residues.

This clone was found once. The chain has TRBV7-2 and TRBJ2-3; 7 bases map to TRBD2. Germline V gene lookup returns CDR1 SGHTA and CDR2 FQGNSA. The CDR3 is 16 amino acids. Unmatched junction bases numbered 13, after V lost 5 bases and J lost 5 bases. In nucleotides, the CDR3 is TGTGCCAGCAGCCTACTGGGGGGGGAGGGAGGAGATACGCAGTATTTT. This gives the protein CASSLLGGEGGDTQYF.

V usage is TRBV5-5 and J usage is TRBJ1-5; possibly TRBD1 for D (5 bases). Germline V gives CDR1 SGHKS, CDR2 YYEKEE (reference sequence). CDR3 length equals 16 residues. V was clipped by 4 bases and J by 4 bases, with 18 bases between them. The CDR3 region has the DNA TGTGCCAGCAGCCCGGCAGGGTGGGGCCTAAATCAGCCCCAGCATTTT. Amino acids: CASSPAGWGLNQPQHF.